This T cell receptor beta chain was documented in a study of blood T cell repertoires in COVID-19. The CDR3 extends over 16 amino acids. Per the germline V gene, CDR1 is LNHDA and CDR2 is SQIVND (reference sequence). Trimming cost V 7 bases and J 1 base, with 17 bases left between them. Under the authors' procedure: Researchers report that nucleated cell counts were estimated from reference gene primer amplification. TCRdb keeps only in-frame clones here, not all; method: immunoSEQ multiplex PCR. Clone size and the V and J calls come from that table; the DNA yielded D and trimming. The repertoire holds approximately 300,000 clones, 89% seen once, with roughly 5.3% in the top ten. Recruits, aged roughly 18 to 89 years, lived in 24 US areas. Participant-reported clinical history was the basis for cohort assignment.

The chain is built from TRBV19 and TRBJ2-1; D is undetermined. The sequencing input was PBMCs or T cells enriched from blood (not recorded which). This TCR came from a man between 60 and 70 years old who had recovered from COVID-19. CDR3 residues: CASITGRMRSYNEQFF. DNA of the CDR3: TGTGCCAGTATCACCGGCCGGATGCGGTCCTACAATGAGCAGTTCTTC.